This passage covers 8 T cell receptor beta chains from one sample sequenced in a study of T-cell reconstitution after alpha-beta-depleted transplantation in children. The TCRbeta library incorporated unique molecular identifiers. TCRdb re-called the PCR reads through MiXCR, storing one row per CDR3 protein. The sample carries about 200,000 distinct CDR3 sequences, approximately 6.3% recorded once. The sequences come from PBMCs, collected before TCRalphabeta/CD19-depleted stem cell transplant. The receptor set was obtained from a boy younger than 10 with acute lymphoblastic leukemia, due to receive a stem cell transplant.

Many counts were recorded for this clonotype. The chain combines TRBV6-2 or TRBV6-3 with TRBJ1-2; D uncertain. There are 15 residues in the CDR3. With 5 bases removed from V and 1 base from J, the gap between germline ends came to 14 bases. Germline V CDR1 and CDR2: MNHEY, SVGEGT. The CDR3 DNA reads TGTGCCAGCAGTATCCGCCCGGGCCGTAACTATGGCTACACCTTC. Translation gives CASSIRPGRNYGYTF.

This clonotype was observed a few times. The chain is built from TRBV12-3 or TRBV12-4 and TRBJ1-2, with D unresolved. This CDR3 contains 14 residues. V was clipped by 3 bases and J by 3 bases, with 11 bases between them. As DNA, the CDR3 is TGTGCCAGCAGTTTCTGGATTTCTGACTATGGCTACACCTTC. Translating gives CASSFWISDYGYTF.

This chain uses TRBV5-1 with TRBJ2-1, with 8 bases fitting TRBD2. Germline CDR1 and CDR2: SGHRS and YFSETQ. Germline trimming cut 0 bases from V and 4 bases from J; bases unmatched to any gene: 3. The CDR3 totals 15 residues. The CDR3 region is CASSLGPSGYNEQFF. CDR3 nucleotide sequence: TGCGCCAGCAGCTTGGGCCCTAGCGGGTACAATGAGCAGTTCTTC.

This clonotype was seen repeatedly, ten times or more. The chain has TRBV20-1 and TRBJ2-3, with D possibly TRBD1 on 5 matching bases. V was shortened by 6 bases and J by 3 bases, with 19 bases between the two germline ends. Germline loops: CDR1 DFQATT, CDR2 SNEGSKA (reference sequence). The CDR3 is made up of 15 amino acids. The DNA for the CDR3 is TGCAGTGCAGGAAACAGGAATACCTGGACAGATACGCAGTATTTT. This sequence encodes CSAGNRNTWTDTQYF.

This clonotype was counted only a few times. V usage is TRBV11-3 and J usage is TRBJ1-3, with D tentatively TRBD1 (5 bases). Germline V gene lookup returns CDR1 SGHNT and CDR2 YENEEA. V was pared by 7 bases and J by 4 bases, with 17 bases between. This CDR3 spans 15 amino acids. The CDR3 DNA reads as TGTGCCAGCACAAAAGGACGGGGCCAGGGAAACACCATATATTTT. Encoded protein: CASTKGRGQGNTIYF.

In this sample, this clonotype turned up many times. The chain combines TRBV11-3 with TRBJ2-1; 7 nucleotides match TRBD2. The CDR3 runs 16 residues. Looked up from germline, CDR1 is SGHNT and CDR2 is YENEEA. The V and J ends lost 5 bases and 3 bases, in that order; junction bases with no gene match: 10. CDR3 nucleotide sequence: TGTGCCAGCAGCCCGATGGGGGGAGGGCACTACAATGAGCAGTTCTTC. Protein product: CASSPMGGGHYNEQFF. Full variable domain (remainder filled in from reference TRBV11-3 and TRBJ2-1): EAGVVQSPRYKIIEKKQPVAFWCNPISGHNTLYWYLQNLGQGPELLIRYENEEAVDDSQLPKDRFSAERLKGVDSTLKIQPAELGDSAVYLCASSPMGGGHYNEQFFGPGTRLTVL.

This clonotype was recorded many times. The rearrangement uses TRBV5-1 and TRBJ2-1, with no clear D. This CDR3 spans 14 amino acids. The V end lost 0 bases, the J end lost 4 bases, and 8 bases lay between the germline ends. Germline V gene data show CDR1 as SGHRS and CDR2 as YFSETQ. The CDR3 is CASSLEAAYNEQFF. The CDR3, as DNA: TGCGCCAGCAGCTTGGAGGCGGCGTACAATGAGCAGTTCTTC. Using reference TRBV5-1 and TRBJ2-1 for the parts outside the CDR3, the full variable domain is KAGVTQTPRYLIKTRGQQVTLSCSPISGHRSVSWYQQTPGQGLQFLFEYFSETQRNKGNFPGRFSGRQFSNSRSEMNVSTLELGDSALYLCASSLEAAYNEQFFGPGTRLTVL.

The V call is TRBV2, the J call TRBJ2-1, with 8 bases lining up with TRBD2. This CDR3 has 18 residues. V lost 11 bases to trimming and J lost 9 bases; unmatched junction nucleotides: 27. Germline V gene sequence: CDR1 SNHLY, CDR2 FYNNEI. The CDR3 DNA is TGTGCCTGCTGTTTACGCTTGCAACCGGGGGGGCCCCATTTTGAGCAGTTCTTC. This encodes CACCLRLQPGGPHFEQFF. Full variable domain (missing parts from reference TRBV2 and TRBJ2-1): EPEVTQTPSHQVTQMGQEVILRCVPISNHLYFYWYRQILGQKVEFLVSFYNNEISEKSEIFDDQFSVERPDGSNFTLKIRSTKLEDSAMYFCACCLRLQPGGPHFEQFFGPGTRLTVL.